This T cell receptor (beta chain) comes out of a study of identical twins. Regarding the study as a whole: For zero-insertion analyses, partial confounding could come from invariant MAIT and iNKT cells. Memory repertoires lacked the insertion deficit that abundant cord blood beta clonotypes showed.

Many counts were recorded for this clonotype. The antigen remains undetermined. Template switching added a universal primer binding site, and final cDNA carried unique molecular identifiers. MiXCR was run by TCRdb on the 5' RACE reads, yielding one entry per CDR3 protein. Altogether 400,000 to 550,000 distinct CDR3 sequences are present, about 24% being singletons, with the ten largest covering about 2.7%. In addition, the sample was reused for a study of T cells expressing NK-cell markers. That paper adds: One of eight sequenced donors was HCMV-seronegative; the other seven were seropositive.

Sequencing was done on a sample of CD4+ T cells sorted from blood. The source is a young woman in good health.

CDR3 residues: CASSSYRGPNTEAFF. CDR3 DNA: TGTGCCAGCAGTTCCTACAGGGGCCCGAACACTGAAGCTTTCTTT. This chain connects TRBV11-2 to TRBJ1-1, with 7 bases matching TRBD1. Germline V gene sequence: CDR1 SGHAT, CDR2 FQNNGV. V dropped 6 bases and J dropped 1; count of bases not matched to a gene: 8. The CDR3 sequence is 15 residues long.